A selection of T cell receptor beta chains follows, all from one sample in a study of PD-1 blockade in classical Hodgkin lymphoma. This table comes from immunoSEQ multiplex PCR, and its TCRdb copy is limited to in-frame clones, with some not included. The sample includes about 110,000 clones, 80% to 90% of them seen just once. Specimen: peripheral blood mononuclear cells (PBMCs), collected before the second cycle of nivolumab. Receptors originate from a human donor with classical Hodgkin lymphoma. The CDR3 runs from the conserved cysteine through the conserved F or W. The order of the fields is CDR3 protein, CDR3 DNA, V gene, CDR3 length, clone size, D gene, J gene. A D gene is named only where the DNA matches it firmly. Only part of the rows carry a size: once, few, many, or a class if the clone is expanded.

CASSFQGQREKLFF TGCGCCAGCAGCTTTCAGGGGCAGAGGGAAAAACTGTTTTTT TRBV5-1 14 NA NA TRBJ1-4
CASSWGADNQAYEQYF TGTGCCAGCAGCTGGGGAGCAGACAACCAGGCCTACGAGCAGTACTTC TRBV7-9 16 NA NA TRBJ2-7
CASSRGEYNEQFF TGTGCCAGCAGCCGCGGGGAGTACAATGAGCAGTTCTTC TRBV7-9 13 NA NA TRBJ2-1
CASSSGSGETQYF TGTGCCAGCAGTTCCGGGTCTGGCGAGACCCAGTACTTC TRBV27 13 NA NA TRBJ2-5
CASSMYSLDNEQFF TGTGCCAGTAGTATGTACAGCCTGGACAATGAGCAGTTCTTC TRBV19 14 NA NA TRBJ2-1
CASSPTFRTVTEAFF TGTGCCAGCAGCCCTACCTTCAGGACGGTCACTGAAGCTTTCTTT TRBV6-4 15 NA NA TRBJ1-1
CSVRRQGIEAFF TGCAGCGTCCGGAGGCAGGGAATCGAAGCTTTCTTT TRBV29-1 12 NA NA TRBJ1-1
CASSVGTSGPPYNEQFF TGTGCCAGCAGCGTAGGGACTAGCGGGCCCCCCTACAATGAGCAGTTCTTC TRBV9 17 NA TRBD2 TRBJ2-1
CASSLTGGSLFTDTQYF TGTGCCAGCAGCTTAACGGGGGGCTCGCTATTCACGGATACGCAGTATTTT TRBV7-7 17 NA NA TRBJ2-3
CASSTNDEQFF TGCGCCAGCAGCACTAATGATGAGCAGTTCTTC TRBV4-1 11 NA NA TRBJ2-1
CASSLVQVYGGGTGELFF TGTGCCAGCAGCTTAGTCCAGGTCTATGGGGGAGGCACCGGGGAGCTGTTTTTT TRBV7-2 18 NA NA TRBJ2-2
CASSQDVGTGNTEAFF TGTGCCAGCAGCCAAGATGTAGGGACAGGGAACACTGAAGCTTTCTTT TRBV14 16 NA TRBD1 TRBJ1-1
CASSHAETQYF TGTGCCAGCAGCCACGCCGAGACCCAGTACTTC TRBV14 11 NA NA TRBJ2-5
CASSMGGSFYNEQFF TGTGCCAGTAGTATGGGCGGGAGTTTCTACAATGAGCAGTTCTTC TRBV19 15 NA TRBD2 TRBJ2-1
CASSSTGGADTQYF TGTGCCAGTAGCAGTACAGGGGGGGCAGATACGCAGTATTTT TRBV19 14 NA NA TRBJ2-3
CASSQEGTSGTGELFF TGCGCCAGCAGCCAAGAAGGGACTAGTGGGACCGGGGAGCTGTTTTTT TRBV4-1 16 NA TRBD2 TRBJ2-2
CASSFDPGNQETQYF TGTGCCAGCAGCTTTGACCCGGGGAACCAAGAGACCCAGTACTTC TRBV7-9 15 NA NA TRBJ2-5
CASRDGELFF TGTGCCAGCAGGGACGGGGAGCTGTTTTTT TRBV6-1 10 NA NA TRBJ2-2
CASRWDRRSNEKLFF TGTGCCAGCAGATGGGACAGGCGGTCTAATGAAAAACTGTTTTTT TRBV5-5 15 NA TRBD1 TRBJ1-4
CASRGAGAAGELFF TGTGCCAGCAGGGGAGCAGGGGCCGCCGGGGAGCTGTTTTTT TRBV25-1 14 NA NA TRBJ2-2
CSVGQGTSTDTQYF TGCAGCGTTGGACAAGGGACCTCCACAGATACGCAGTATTTT TRBV29-1 14 NA NA TRBJ2-3
CATGTGSYEQYF TGCGCTACCGGGACAGGTAGTTACGAGCAGTACTTC TRBV10-2 12 NA TRBD1 TRBJ2-7
CASRAGLNTGELFF TGTGCCAGCAGAGCGGGACTTAACACCGGGGAGCTGTTTTTT TRBV11-3 14 NA TRBD2 TRBJ2-2
CASSLSLTRDTQYF TGTGCCAGCAGTTTATCCCTGACGAGAGATACGCAGTATTTT TRBV28 14 NA NA TRBJ2-3
CASSIAGQGAKGYTF TGTGCCAGTAGTATCGCGGGACAGGGGGCGAAAGGCTACACCTTC TRBV19 15 NA TRBD1 TRBJ1-2
CSVVGLAGGVGELFF TGCAGCGTTGTCGGTTTAGCGGGAGGGGTCGGGGAGCTGTTTTTT TRBV29-1 15 few TRBD2 TRBJ2-2
CASSADDRVGDYGYTF TGTGCCAGCAGCGCAGATGACAGGGTAGGAGACTATGGCTACACCTTC TRBV5-6 16 NA TRBD1 TRBJ1-2
CASSYSGTGNTEAFF TGTGCCAGCAGTTACTCTGGGACAGGGAACACTGAAGCTTTCTTT TRBV6-5 15 NA TRBD1 TRBJ1-1
CASKFGSVGTYNEQFF TGTGCCAGCAAATTCGGGAGCGTCGGGACTTACAATGAGCAGTTCTTC TRBV27 16 NA NA TRBJ2-1
CASSVVEAGELFF TGTGCCAGCAGCGTAGTGGAGGCCGGGGAGCTGTTTTTT TRBV9 13 NA NA TRBJ2-2
CASSGRKQGIEGANVLTF TGTGCCAGCAGTGGCCGAAAACAGGGAATAGAGGGGGCCAACGTCCTGACTTTC TRBV25-1 18 NA NA TRBJ2-6
CASRGDRAGNTEAFF TGTGCCAGCAGGGGGGACAGGGCCGGAAACACTGAAGCTTTCTTT TRBV2 15 NA TRBD1 TRBJ1-1
CASSSFIETQYF TGTGCCAGCAGTTCTTTTATTGAGACCCAGTACTTC TRBV6-6 12 NA NA TRBJ2-5
CASKASGREDTQYF TGTGCCAGTAAAGCTAGCGGGAGGGAAGATACGCAGTATTTT TRBV19 14 once TRBD2 TRBJ2-3
CAIGNTGELFF TGTGCCATAGGGAACACCGGGGAGCTGTTTTTT TRBV10-3 11 NA NA TRBJ2-2
CASSEPGIASYEQYF TGTGCCAGCAGTGAACCCGGGATAGCCTCCTACGAGCAGTACTTC TRBV25-1 15 NA NA TRBJ2-7
CSVENRGPNTEAFF TGCAGCGTAGAAAACAGGGGGCCCAACACTGAAGCTTTCTTT TRBV29-1 14 NA TRBD1 TRBJ1-1
CASSLPGLTSTDTQYF TGTGCCAGCAGCTTACCGGGACTAACTTCCACAGATACGCAGTATTTT TRBV5-6 16 NA TRBD2 TRBJ2-3
CASSDLRRGQPDTDTQYF TGTGCCAGCAGTGATTTACGACGGGGACAGCCCGACACAGATACGCAGTATTTT TRBV2 18 NA TRBD1 TRBJ2-3
CASRAQGGTYEQYF TGTGCCAGCCGAGCGCAGGGTGGGACCTACGAGCAGTACTTC TRBV19 14 NA NA TRBJ2-7
CASIQGDEQFF TGTGCCAGTATCCAAGGGGATGAGCAGTTCTTC TRBV19 11 NA NA TRBJ2-1
CASSLSASGRTGELFF TGTGCCAGCAGCTTATCGGCTAGCGGGAGAACCGGGGAGCTGTTTTTT TRBV7-2 16 NA TRBD2 TRBJ2-2
CASSLLPGLAGDNEQFF TGTGCCAGCAGCTTATTACCCGGACTAGCGGGAGATAATGAGCAGTTCTTC TRBV7-2 17 NA TRBD2 TRBJ2-1
CASSYGGRMNNEQFF TGTGCCAGCAGTTACGGCGGGAGGATGAACAATGAGCAGTTCTTC TRBV7-2 15 NA TRBD2 TRBJ2-1
CATSRVPGGWGNQPQHF TGTGCCACCAGCAGAGTTCCAGGGGGCTGGGGCAATCAGCCCCAGCATTTT TRBV15 17 NA TRBD1 TRBJ1-5
CASSVSGSTGNIQYF TGCGCCAGCAGCGTTAGCGGGAGTACGGGAAACATTCAGTACTTC TRBV5-1 15 few TRBD2 TRBJ2-4
CSVGDRRGYTF TGCAGCGTCGGCGACAGGAGAGGCTACACCTTC TRBV29-1 11 NA NA TRBJ1-2
CASSLQGANTEAFF TGTGCCAGCAGCCTACAGGGGGCCAACACTGAAGCTTTCTTT TRBV7-9 14 NA TRBD1 TRBJ1-1
CSVEDVGGNYEQYF TGCAGCGTTGAAGATGTGGGGGGGAACTACGAGCAGTACTTC TRBV29-1 14 NA TRBD2 TRBJ2-7
CAWGSGTSSFNEQFF TGTGCCTGGGGGAGTGGGACTAGTTCTTTTAATGAGCAGTTCTTC TRBV30 15 NA TRBD2 TRBJ2-1